This entry is about one T cell receptor (beta chain). The antigen is undetermined. The CDR3 spans 13 residues. The V gene's germline CDR1 is MNHEY and CDR2 SVGEGT. The V and J ends lost 2 bases and 8 bases respectively, with 10 bases between them. The study recruited healthy Caucasian donors from Russia who were aged roughly 6 to 95. Extraction yielded at least 5 micrograms of total RNA per sample. The record originates from a study of blood T cells in healthy people across ages. Background on the study: About one barcoded beta molecule per two T cells came from capture by template switching.

A second about 6 to 12 cycle PCR used barcoded and J-beta primers. From the 5' RACE reads, TCRdb called clonotypes with MiXCR, one entry per CDR3 protein. The sample has approximately 940,000 distinct CDR3 sequences; around 48% are singletons. Study-wide findings and caveats: Unknown CMV status may confound age-related changes in expanded clones.

This clonotype originated in a man under 40 in good health. Sequencing was performed on blood. The chain carries TRBV6-2 or TRBV6-3 and TRBJ2-1; D is possibly TRBD1 or TRBD2 (6 bases each). CDR3 DNA sequence: TGTGCCAGCAGTTACGAGAGGGGGGATGAGCAGTTCTTC. Translated: CASSYERGDEQFF.